This TCR beta chain was sequenced for a study of cytomegalovirus exposure and HLA in healthy donors. Primers included in the PCR were 60 Vbeta and 13 Jbeta primers. Repertoires were generated with immunoSEQ multiplex PCR, while TCRdb's copy carries only in-frame clones and drops some. The data contain over 100,000 clones, about 9.5% of them singletons. The J segment lost 1 base and the V segment lost 7 bases, leaving 9 bases of the junction unmatched. The CDR3 is 15 residues long. Germline-derived CDR1 and CDR2 are SQVTM and ANQGSEA. In regard to this clone: Antigen specificity is unknown.

Study results and limitations: Among TCR beta chains of equal frequency, HLA-associated ones were more clonally expanded in a later analysis.

The receptor was isolated from a man aged 35 to 55 in good health and CMV-seropositive. The rearrangement joins TRBV29-1 to TRBJ2-7; 11 bases match TRBD2. The sample taken for sequencing was PBMCs. The CDR3 reads CSAISGTSGSYEQYF. The DNA for the CDR3 is TGCAGCGCTATCTCCGGGACTAGCGGATCCTACGAGCAGTACTTC.